These T cell receptor beta chains were read from a single sample in a study of blood T cell repertoires in COVID-19. The repertoire was sequenced with immunoSEQ multiplex PCR; TCRdb's copy has only in-frame clones and lacks some. Of about 400,000 clones listed, nearly 90% are singletons. What was sequenced was PBMCs or T cells enriched from blood (not recorded which). Every receptor here comes from a woman aged 18-29 years with acute COVID-19. CDR3s include the opening cysteine and the closing phenylalanine or tryptophan.

j_call: TRBJ2-1
v_call: TRBV2
cdr3_aa: CASSEAGGFYNEQFF

j_call: TRBJ2-7
v_call: TRBV9
cdr3_aa: CASSVGGDRFHEQYF

j_call: TRBJ1-5
v_call: TRBV29-1
cdr3_aa: CSVRQGNQPQHF

j_call: TRBJ2-7
v_call: TRBV11-3
cdr3_aa: CASSLNRASEQYF

j_call: TRBJ2-7
v_call: TRBV30
cdr3_aa: CAWSAPDSRTYEQYF

j_call: TRBJ1-1
v_call: TRBV4-1
cdr3_aa: CASSRGLNTEAFF

j_call: TRBJ2-2
v_call: TRBV6-5
cdr3_aa: CASSYGRTGELFF

j_call: TRBJ1-4
v_call: TRBV19
cdr3_aa: CASSRLERVEKLFF

j_call: TRBJ2-7
v_call: TRBV5-5
cdr3_aa: CASSSLGTSGRASRSEQYF

j_call: TRBJ2-5
v_call: TRBV1
cdr3_aa: CTSSQEPFSEGFEETQYF

j_call: TRBJ2-3
v_call: TRBV14
cdr3_aa: CASSPTGPDTQYF

j_call: TRBJ1-6
v_call: TRBV28
cdr3_aa: CASSYQYRLRDSPLHF

j_call: TRBJ2-7
v_call: TRBV10-1
cdr3_aa: CASSEGAGVPYEQYF

j_call: TRBJ2-1
v_call: TRBV6-4
cdr3_aa: CASSGTTSGGREQFF

j_call: TRBJ2-7
v_call: TRBV27
cdr3_aa: CASSLVRDYEQYF

j_call: TRBJ1-1
v_call: TRBV19
cdr3_aa: CASSSDRGHLQNTEAFF